The clone carrying this T cell receptor beta chain was detected ten times or more. The antigen remains unidentified. This sample stems from a study of CD8 T cells in ankylosing spondylitis. TCRdb ran MiXCR on the 5' RACE reads and lists one entry per CDR3 protein. This table holds fewer than 550,000 distinct CDR3 sequences, roughly 5.2% found once. Whole-study findings and limits: A TCR beta motif of several highly homologous variants seemed to mark ankylosing spondylitis blood.

CDR3 length equals 14 residues. Deletions cut 4 bases from V and 6 bases from J, with 12 bases between. This receptor was obtained from a male donor with ankylosing spondylitis. This chain joins TRBV12-3 or TRBV12-4 and TRBJ2-2; a weak D match, TRBD1 (5 bases). Material: blood, either unsorted or a sorted T cell fraction (not recorded which). The CDR3 loop reads CASSSQGSAGELFF. DNA for the CDR3: TGTGCCAGCAGTTCCCAGGGATCAGCCGGGGAGCTGTTTTTT.